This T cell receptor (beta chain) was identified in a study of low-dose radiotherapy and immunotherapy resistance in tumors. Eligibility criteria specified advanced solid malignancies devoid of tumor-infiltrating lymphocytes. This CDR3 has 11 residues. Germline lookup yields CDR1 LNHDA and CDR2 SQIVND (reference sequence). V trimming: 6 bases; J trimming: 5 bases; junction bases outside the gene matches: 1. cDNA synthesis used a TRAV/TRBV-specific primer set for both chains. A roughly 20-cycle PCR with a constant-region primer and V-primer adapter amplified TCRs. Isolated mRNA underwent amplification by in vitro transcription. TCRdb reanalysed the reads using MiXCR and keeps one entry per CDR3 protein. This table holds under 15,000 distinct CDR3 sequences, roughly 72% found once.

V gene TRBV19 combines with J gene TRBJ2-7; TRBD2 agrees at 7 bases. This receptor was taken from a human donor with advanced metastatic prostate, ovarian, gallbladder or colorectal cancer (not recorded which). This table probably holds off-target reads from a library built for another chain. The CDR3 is CASSGRNEQYF. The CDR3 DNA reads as TGTGCCAGTAGCGGGAGGAACGAGCAGTACTTC.